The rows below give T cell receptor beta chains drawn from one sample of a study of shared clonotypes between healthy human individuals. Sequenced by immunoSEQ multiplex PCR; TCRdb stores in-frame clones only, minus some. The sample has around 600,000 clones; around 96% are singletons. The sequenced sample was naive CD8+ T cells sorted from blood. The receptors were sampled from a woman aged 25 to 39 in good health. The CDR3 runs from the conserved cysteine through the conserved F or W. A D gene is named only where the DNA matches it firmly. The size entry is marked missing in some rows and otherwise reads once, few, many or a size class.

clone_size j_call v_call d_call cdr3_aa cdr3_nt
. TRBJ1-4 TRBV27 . CASSPRSSGAEKLFF TGTGCCAGCAGCCCCAGGTCCTCCGGGGCTGAAAAACTGTTTTTT
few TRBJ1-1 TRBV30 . CAWNQGLGDTEAFF TGTGCCTGGAACCAGGGCCTTGGGGACACTGAAGCTTTCTTT
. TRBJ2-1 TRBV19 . CASSIAEGLNEQFF TGTGCCAGTAGTATCGCGGAGGGTCTAAATGAGCAGTTCTTC
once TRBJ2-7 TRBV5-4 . CASSFRGYEQYF TGTGCCAGCAGCTTCCGGGGCTACGAGCAGTACTTC
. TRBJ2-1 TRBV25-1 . CASSHSNEQFF TGTGCCAGCAGTCATAGCAATGAGCAGTTCTTC
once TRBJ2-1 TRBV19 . CASSITGVGNEQFF TGTGCCAGTAGTATAACGGGAGTGGGTAATGAGCAGTTCTTC
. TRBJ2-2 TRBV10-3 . CAISELGNTGELFF TGTGCCATCAGTGAGCTCGGGAACACCGGGGAGCTGTTTTTT
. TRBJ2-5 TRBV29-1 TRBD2 CSVAGTSGGQETQYF TGCAGCGTTGCCGGTACTAGCGGGGGCCAAGAGACCCAGTACTTC
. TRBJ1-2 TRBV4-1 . CASSQSPGSIADGYTF TGCGCCAGCAGCCAATCCCCAGGCTCAATCGCGGACGGCTACACCTTC
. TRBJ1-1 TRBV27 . CASGFRGDTEAFF TGTGCCAGCGGATTCAGGGGAGACACTGAAGCTTTCTTT
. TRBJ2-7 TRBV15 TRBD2 CATSAGTSGSFEQYF TGTGCCACCAGCGCCGGGACTAGCGGGAGTTTTGAGCAGTACTTC
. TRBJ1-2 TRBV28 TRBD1 CASSFQGVNYGYTF TGTGCCAGCAGTTTCCAGGGGGTTAACTATGGCTACACCTTC
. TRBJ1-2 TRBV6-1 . CASSEIGRGVRCTF TGTGCCAGCAGTGAAATCGGCAGGGGAGTTAGGTGCACCTTC
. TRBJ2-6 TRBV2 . CASNRVLGANVLTF TGTGCCAGCAATAGGGTGTTGGGGGCCAACGTCCTGACTTTC
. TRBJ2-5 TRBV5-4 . CASSPGSSVSSQYF TGTGCCAGCAGCCCCGGGTCCTCCGTTTCGTCCCAGTACTTC
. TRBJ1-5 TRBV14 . CASSPWGQPQHF TGTGCCAGCAGCCCGTGGGGTCAGCCCCAGCATTTT
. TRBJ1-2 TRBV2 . CASSHEGGWIKGYTF TGTGCCAGCAGCCACGAGGGGGGTTGGATAAAGGGCTACACCTTC
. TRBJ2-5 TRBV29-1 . CSVGEWTQYF TGCAGCGTTGGAGAGTGGACCCAGTACTTC
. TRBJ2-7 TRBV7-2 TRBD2 CASSWTSGPSYEQYF TGTGCCAGCAGCTGGACTAGCGGTCCCTCTTACGAGCAGTACTTC
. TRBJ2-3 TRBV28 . CASRMTSGDWTDTQYF TGTGCCAGCAGAATGACCTCAGGAGATTGGACAGATACGCAGTATTTT
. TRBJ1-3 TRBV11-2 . CASSLAATTLSGNTIYF TGTGCCAGCAGCTTAGCGGCCACGACACTCTCTGGAAACACCATATATTTT
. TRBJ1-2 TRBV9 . CASTALNAGYTF TGTGCCAGCACTGCCCTTAACGCTGGCTACACCTTC
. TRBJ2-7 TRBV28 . CASSLFQHSEQYF TGTGCCAGCAGTTTATTCCAGCATTCCGAGCAGTACTTC
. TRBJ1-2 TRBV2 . CASSEAWYGYGYTF TGTGCCAGCAGTGAAGCCTGGTACGGCTATGGCTACACCTTC
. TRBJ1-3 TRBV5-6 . CASSPYHGDTIYF TGTGCCAGCAGCCCGTACCACGGGGACACCATATATTTT
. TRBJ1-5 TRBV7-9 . CASSPSGFSNQPQHF TGTGCCAGCAGCCCGTCGGGCTTTAGCAATCAGCCCCAGCATTTT
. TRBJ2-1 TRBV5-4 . CASSFRYNEQFF TGTGCCAGCAGCTTTCGGTACAATGAGCAGTTCTTC
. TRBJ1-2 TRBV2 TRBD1 CASSEESEEGALYGYTF TGTGCCAGCAGTGAAGAATCGGAGGAGGGGGCCCTTTATGGCTACACCTTC
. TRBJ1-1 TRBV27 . CASSLSTRDMNTEAFF TGTGCCAGCAGTTTGTCGACCAGGGATATGAACACTGAAGCTTTCTTT
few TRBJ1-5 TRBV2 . CASGDGSQPQHF TGTGCCAGCGGAGACGGGAGTCAGCCCCAGCATTTT
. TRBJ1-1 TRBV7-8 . CASSLINFSGLRVTEAFF TGTGCCAGCAGCTTAATAAATTTTAGCGGCCTTCGTGTGACTGAAGCTTTCTTT
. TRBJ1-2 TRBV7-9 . CASSLAEGHAHGYTF TGTGCCAGCAGCTTAGCGGAGGGACACGCTCATGGCTACACCTTC
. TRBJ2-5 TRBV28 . CASKGGEETQYF TGTGCCAGCAAAGGGGGGGAAGAGACCCAGTACTTC
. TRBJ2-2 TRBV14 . CASSLINSGELFF TGTGCCAGCAGCCTTATAAATTCCGGGGAGCTGTTTTTT
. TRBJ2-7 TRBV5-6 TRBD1 CASSNGGTGGYEQYF TGTGCCAGCAGCAACGGTGGGACAGGGGGCTACGAGCAGTACTTC
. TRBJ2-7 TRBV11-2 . CASSLADPTYEQYF TGTGCCAGCAGCTTAGCGGACCCCACCTACGAGCAGTACTTC
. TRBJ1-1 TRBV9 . CASSPQGTEAFF TGTGCCAGCAGCCCCCAGGGGACTGAAGCTTTCTTT
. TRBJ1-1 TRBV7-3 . CASSWTARTEAFF TGTGCCAGCAGCTGGACTGCGCGCACTGAAGCTTTCTTT
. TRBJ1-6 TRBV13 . CASSFQGVVSPLHF TGTGCCAGCAGTTTCCAGGGTGTAGTATCACCCCTCCACTTT
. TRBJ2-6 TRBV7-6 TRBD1 CASSLEGQGFSGANVLTF TGTGCCAGCAGCTTGGAGGGACAGGGATTTTCTGGGGCCAACGTCCTGACTTTC
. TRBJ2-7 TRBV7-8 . CASSMESGLSDEQYF TGTGCCAGCAGCATGGAGTCCGGACTCTCGGACGAGCAGTACTTC
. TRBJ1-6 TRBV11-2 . CASSSGASPLHF TGTGCCAGCAGCTCCGGAGCGTCACCCCTCCACTTT
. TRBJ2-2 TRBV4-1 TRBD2 CASSQALAGGGGELFF TGCGCCAGCAGCCAAGCACTAGCGGGAGGGGGCGGGGAGCTGTTTTTT